The clone carrying this T cell receptor beta chain was seen a few times. No antigen is known for it. The data stem from a study of T cell repertoires in cytomegalovirus infection. Study-wide context: Both CMV infection and a matching HLA type were indicated by public TCR beta signatures. Regarding the study as a whole: It was HLA-C-restricted CMV-specific TCR beta clonotypes that dominated the response ex vivo. Accumulated public TCR beta family frequency recognized individuals carrying CMV together with the relevant HLA.

The CDR3 spans 15 residues. Deletions cut 2 bases from V and 7 bases from J, with 12 bases between. In germline, CDR1 is MNHEY, CDR2 SVGEGT. Via MiXCR, TCRdb re-called the reads, giving one row per CDR3 protein. Of roughly 630,000 distinct CDR3 sequences in the sample, 24% were seen once. The material sequenced was CD8+ T cells from PBMCs. This receptor was taken from a human donor in good health (CMV status not recorded). Some clones in this sample may be carry-over from other donors' samples. The chain links TRBV6-2 or TRBV6-3 to TRBJ1-6; a possible D gene is TRBD1 (6 bases). CDR3 bases: TGTGCCAGCAGTTACGACAGGCGGACGAATTCACCCCTCCACTTT. Its translation: CASSYDRRTNSPLHF.